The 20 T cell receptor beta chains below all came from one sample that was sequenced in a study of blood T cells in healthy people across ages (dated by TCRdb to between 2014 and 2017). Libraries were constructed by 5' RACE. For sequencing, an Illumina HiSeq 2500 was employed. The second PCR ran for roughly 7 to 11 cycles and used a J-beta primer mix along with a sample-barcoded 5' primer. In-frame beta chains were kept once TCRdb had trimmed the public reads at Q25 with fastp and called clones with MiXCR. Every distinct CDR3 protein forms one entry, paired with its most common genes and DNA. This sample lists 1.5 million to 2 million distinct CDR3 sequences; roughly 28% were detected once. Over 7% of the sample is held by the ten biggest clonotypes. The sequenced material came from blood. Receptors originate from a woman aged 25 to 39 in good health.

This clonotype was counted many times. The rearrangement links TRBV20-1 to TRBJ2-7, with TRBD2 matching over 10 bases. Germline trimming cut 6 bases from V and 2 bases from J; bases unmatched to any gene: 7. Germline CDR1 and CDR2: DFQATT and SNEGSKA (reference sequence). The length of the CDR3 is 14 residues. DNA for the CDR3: TGCAGTGCCACAACTAGCGGGATTACCTACGAGCAGTACTTC. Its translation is CSATTSGITYEQYF.

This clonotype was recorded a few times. This CDR3 is CASSEASGVYEQYF. CDR3 nucleotides: TGTGCCAGCAGTGAGGCTAGCGGGGTCTACGAGCAGTACTTC. The V and J genes are TRBV2 and TRBJ2-7; 9 positions match TRBD2. Germline loops: CDR1 SNHLY, CDR2 FYNNEI. This CDR3 is 14 amino acids long. Losses at the gene ends were 3 bases for V and 3 bases for J; bases not matched to a gene: 3.

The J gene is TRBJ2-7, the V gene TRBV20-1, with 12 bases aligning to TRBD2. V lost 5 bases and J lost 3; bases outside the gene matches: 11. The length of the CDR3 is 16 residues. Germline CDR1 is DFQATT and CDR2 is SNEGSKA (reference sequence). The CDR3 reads CSAVLAGGPGLYEQYF. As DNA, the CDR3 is TGCAGTGCTGTGCTAGCGGGAGGGCCAGGTCTCTACGAGCAGTACTTC.

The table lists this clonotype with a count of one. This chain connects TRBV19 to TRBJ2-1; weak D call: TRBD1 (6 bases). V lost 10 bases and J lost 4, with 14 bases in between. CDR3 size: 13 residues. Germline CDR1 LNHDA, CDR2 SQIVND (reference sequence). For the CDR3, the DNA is TGTGCCACTTCAGGGACAAGGTACAATGAGCAGTTCTTC. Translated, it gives CATSGTRYNEQFF.

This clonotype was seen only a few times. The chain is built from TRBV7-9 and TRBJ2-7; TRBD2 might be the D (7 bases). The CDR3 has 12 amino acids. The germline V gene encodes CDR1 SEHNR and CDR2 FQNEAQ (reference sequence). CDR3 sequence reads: CAGGGQGYEQYF. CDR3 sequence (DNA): TGTGCAGGGGGGGGGCAGGGCTACGAGCAGTACTTC.

The CDR3 spells CASSPSLGQAGSQYF. CDR3 DNA sequence: TGTGCCAGCTCACCATCTTTAGGGCAGGCTGGCAGTCAGTACTTC. This chain joins TRBV18 and TRBJ2-4, with unresolved D. The CDR3 has 15 residues. The V gene lost 2 bases and the J gene lost 12 bases, with 20 bases spanning the gap. Germline CDR1 is KGHSH and CDR2 is LQKENI.

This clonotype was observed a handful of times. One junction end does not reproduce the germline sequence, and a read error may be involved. The CDR3 DNA follows: TGTGTCAGCAGCCGGGGTTGGTGGGGCCCCACCTACGAGCAGTACTTC. This translates into CVSSRGWWGPTYEQYF. The rearrangement links TRBV7-4 to TRBJ2-7; D possibly matches TRBD1 or TRBD2 (5 bases each). Per the germline V gene, CDR1 is SGHVT and CDR2 is SQSDAQ. This CDR3 contains 16 residues.

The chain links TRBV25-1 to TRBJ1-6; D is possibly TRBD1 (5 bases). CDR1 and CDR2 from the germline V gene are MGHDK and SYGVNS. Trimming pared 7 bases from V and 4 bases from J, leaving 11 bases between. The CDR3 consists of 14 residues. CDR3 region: CASNTGWYNSPLHF. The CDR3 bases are TGTGCCAGCAACACAGGCTGGTATAATTCACCCCTCCACTTT.

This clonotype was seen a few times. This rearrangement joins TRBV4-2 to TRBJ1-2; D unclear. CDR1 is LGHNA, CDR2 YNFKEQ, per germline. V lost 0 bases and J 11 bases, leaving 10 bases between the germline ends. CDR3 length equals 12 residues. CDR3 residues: CASSQDRQIYTF. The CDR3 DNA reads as TGTGCCAGCAGCCAAGATCGGCAGATTTACACCTTC.

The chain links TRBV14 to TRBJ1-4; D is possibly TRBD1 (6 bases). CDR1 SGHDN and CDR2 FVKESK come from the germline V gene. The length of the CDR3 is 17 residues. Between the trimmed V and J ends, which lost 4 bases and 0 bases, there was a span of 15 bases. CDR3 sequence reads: CASSPRTAFATNEKLFF. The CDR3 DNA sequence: TGTGCCAGCAGCCCTCGGACAGCCTTTGCAACTAATGAAAAACTGTTTTTT.

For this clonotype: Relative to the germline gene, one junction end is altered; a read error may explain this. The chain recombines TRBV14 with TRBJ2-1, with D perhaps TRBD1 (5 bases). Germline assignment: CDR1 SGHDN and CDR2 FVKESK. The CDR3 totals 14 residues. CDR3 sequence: CASSHLGAYNGQFF. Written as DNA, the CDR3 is TGTGCCAGCAGCCACCTAGGGGCATACAATGGGCAGTTCTTC.

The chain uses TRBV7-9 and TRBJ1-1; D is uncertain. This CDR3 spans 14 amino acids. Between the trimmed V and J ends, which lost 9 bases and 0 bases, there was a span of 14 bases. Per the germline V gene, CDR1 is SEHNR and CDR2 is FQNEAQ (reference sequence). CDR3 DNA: TGTGCCAGTTTGGACCCAACCTTGAACACTGAAGCTTTCTTT. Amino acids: CASLDPTLNTEAFF. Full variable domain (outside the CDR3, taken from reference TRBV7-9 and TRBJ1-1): DTGVSQNPRHKITKRGQNVTFRCDPISEHNRLYWYRQTLGQGPEFLTYFQNEAQLEKSRLLSDRFSAERPKGSFSTLEIQRTEQGDSAMYLCASLDPTLNTEAFFGQGTRLTVV.

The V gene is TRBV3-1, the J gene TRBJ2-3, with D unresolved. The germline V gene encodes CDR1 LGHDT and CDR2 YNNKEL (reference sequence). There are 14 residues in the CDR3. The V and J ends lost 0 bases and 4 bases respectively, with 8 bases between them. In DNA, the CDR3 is TGTGCCAGCAGCCAAGATGCGGTCCCAGATACGCAGTATTTT. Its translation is CASSQDAVPDTQYF.

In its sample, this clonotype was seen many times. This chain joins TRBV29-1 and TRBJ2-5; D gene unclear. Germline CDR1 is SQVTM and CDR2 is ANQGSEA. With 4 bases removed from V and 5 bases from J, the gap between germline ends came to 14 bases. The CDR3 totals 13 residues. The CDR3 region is CSVGPSGPETQYF. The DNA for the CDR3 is TGCAGCGTTGGGCCTAGTGGCCCCGAGACCCAGTACTTC. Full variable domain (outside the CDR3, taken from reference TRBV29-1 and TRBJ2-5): SAVISQKPSRDICQRGTSLTIQCQVDSQVTMMFWYRQQPGQSLTLIATANQGSEATYESGFVIDKFPISRPNLTFSTLTVSNMSPEDSSIYLCSVGPSGPETQYFGPGTRLLVL.

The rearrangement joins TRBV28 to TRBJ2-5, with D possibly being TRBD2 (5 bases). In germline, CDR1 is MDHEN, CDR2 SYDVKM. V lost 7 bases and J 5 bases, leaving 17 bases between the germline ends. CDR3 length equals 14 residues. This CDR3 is CASTPGGGSETQYF. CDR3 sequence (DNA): TGTGCCAGCACCCCAGGCGGCGGGTCGGAGACCCAGTACTTC. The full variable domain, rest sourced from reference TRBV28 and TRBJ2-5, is DVKVTQSSRYLVKRTGEKVFLECVQDMDHENMFWYRQDPGLGLRLIYFSYDVKMKEKGDIPEGYSVSREKKERFSLILESASTNQTSMYLCASTPGGGSETQYFGPGTRLLVL.

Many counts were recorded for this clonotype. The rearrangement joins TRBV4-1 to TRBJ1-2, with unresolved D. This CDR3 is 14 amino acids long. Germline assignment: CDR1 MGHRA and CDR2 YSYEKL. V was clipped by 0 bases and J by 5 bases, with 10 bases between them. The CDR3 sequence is CASSQEPGGYGYTF. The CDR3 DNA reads TGCGCCAGCAGCCAAGAACCGGGAGGGTATGGCTACACCTTC.

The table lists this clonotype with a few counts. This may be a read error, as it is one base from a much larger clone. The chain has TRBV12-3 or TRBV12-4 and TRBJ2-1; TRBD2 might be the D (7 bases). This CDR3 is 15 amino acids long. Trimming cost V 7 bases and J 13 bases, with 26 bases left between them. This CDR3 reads CASKGGVLPRETQFF. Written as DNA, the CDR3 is TGTGCCAGCAAAGGGGGGGTTCTGCCGAGAGAGACCCAGTTCTTC.

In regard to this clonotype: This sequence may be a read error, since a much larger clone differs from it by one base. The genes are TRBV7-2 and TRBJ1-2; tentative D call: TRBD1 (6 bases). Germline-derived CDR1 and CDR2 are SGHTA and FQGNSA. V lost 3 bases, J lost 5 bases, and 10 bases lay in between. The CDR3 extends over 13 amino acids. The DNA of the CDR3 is TGTGCCAGCAGCTTCGACAGGAAATATGGCTACACCTTC. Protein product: CASSFDRKYGYTF.

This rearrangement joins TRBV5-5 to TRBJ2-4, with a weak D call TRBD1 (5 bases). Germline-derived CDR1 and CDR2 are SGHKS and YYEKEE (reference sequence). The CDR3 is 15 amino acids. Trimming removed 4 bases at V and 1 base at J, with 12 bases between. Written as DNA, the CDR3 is TGTGCCAGCAGCCTTCAGACAGTCGCCAAAAACATTCAGTACTTC. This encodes CASSLQTVAKNIQYF.

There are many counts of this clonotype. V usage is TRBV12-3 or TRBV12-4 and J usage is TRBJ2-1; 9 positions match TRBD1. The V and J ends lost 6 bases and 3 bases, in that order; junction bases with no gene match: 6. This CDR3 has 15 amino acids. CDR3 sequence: CASRTGTGLYNEQFF. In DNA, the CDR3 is TGTGCCAGCAGGACCGGGACAGGGCTCTACAATGAGCAGTTCTTC.